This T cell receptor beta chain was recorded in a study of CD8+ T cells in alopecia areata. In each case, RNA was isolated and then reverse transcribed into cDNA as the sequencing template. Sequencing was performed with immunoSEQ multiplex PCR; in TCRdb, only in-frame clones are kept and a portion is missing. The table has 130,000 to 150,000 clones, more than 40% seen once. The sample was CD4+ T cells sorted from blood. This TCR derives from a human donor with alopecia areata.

The CDR3 reads CAWSPRGQETQYF. CDR3 nucleotide sequence: TGTGCCTGGAGTCCCCGGGGCCAAGAGACCCAGTACTTC. V usage is TRBV30 and J usage is TRBJ2-5; TRBD2 is a possible D gene (5 bases). This CDR3 contains 13 residues. Trimming pared 2 bases from V and 1 base from J, leaving 8 bases between. Germline CDR1 is GTSNPN and CDR2 is SVGIG (reference sequence).